These 7 T cell receptor beta chains share one sample of origin, sequenced in a study of identical twins. TCRdb used MiXCR to reprocess the 5' RACE reads, holding one entry per CDR3 protein. Among fewer than 450,000 distinct CDR3 sequences listed, 9% were seen once. Specimen: naive T cells sorted from blood. Source of these receptors: a woman in her fifties or sixties in good health.

The chain links TRBV12-3 or TRBV12-4 to TRBJ2-1, with D uncertain. Trimming removed 1 base at V and 6 bases at J, with 10 bases between. The CDR3 totals 14 residues. The CDR3 protein is CASSLVNSPNEQFF. For the CDR3, the DNA is TGTGCCAGCAGTTTAGTTAACAGCCCCAATGAGCAGTTCTTC.

In its sample, this clonotype was seen many times. This chain uses TRBV5-1 with TRBJ2-3, with 14 bases aligning to TRBD2. Germline CDR1 is SGHRS and CDR2 is YFSETQ. The trim removed 5 bases at V and 0 bases at J, leaving 2 bases unmatched. There are 16 residues in the CDR3. CDR3 nucleotides: TGCGCCAGCAGGTGGACTAGCGGGAGGAGCACAGATACGCAGTATTTT. Translation gives CASRWTSGRSTDTQYF.

This clonotype was seen ten or more times. The rearrangement uses TRBV25-1 and TRBJ1-1; 9 nucleotides agree with TRBD1. The V segment lost 8 bases and the J segment 5 bases; nucleotides outside the gene matches: 12. Germline CDR1 is MGHDK and CDR2 is SYGVNS. The CDR3 contains 15 residues. CDR3 protein: CASGGQGRVGTEAFF. The DNA of the CDR3 is TGTGCCAGCGGGGGACAGGGTAGGGTTGGGACTGAAGCTTTCTTT. Full variable domain (missing parts from reference TRBV25-1 and TRBJ1-1): EADIYQTPRYLVIGTGKKITLECSQTMGHDKMYWYQQDPGMELHLIHYSYGVNSTEKGDLSSESTVSRIRTEHFPLTLESARPSHTSQYLCASGGQGRVGTEAFFGQGTRLTVV.

This clonotype was counted only a few times. The V gene is TRBV5-1, the J gene TRBJ2-7; D gene uncertain. The CDR3 has 13 residues. The ends were cut back, 2 bases at V and 3 bases at J, with 9 bases in the middle. Germline CDR1 reads SGHRS; CDR2 reads YFSETQ. CDR3 DNA sequence: TGCGCCAGCAGCTTCGCTCCTCTCTACGAGCAGTACGTC. Protein product: CASSFAPLYEQYV.

V usage is TRBV7-8 and J usage is TRBJ2-7; D is unclear. Trimming removed 1 base at V and 4 bases at J, with 11 bases between. Germline loops: CDR1 SGHVS, CDR2 FQNEAQ. The CDR3 covers 14 residues. The CDR3 DNA reads as TGTGCCAGCAGCTTAGGCCCGTCAGGTTACGAGCAGTACGTC. Its translation: CASSLGPSGYEQYV.

This clonotype was seen a handful of times. This chain links TRBV2 with TRBJ1-4, with 10 positions matching TRBD1. The CDR3 spans 16 residues. Germline lookup yields CDR1 SNHLY and CDR2 FYNNEI. The V segment lost 5 bases and the J segment 8 bases; nucleotides outside the gene matches: 11. In nucleotides, the CDR3 is TGTGCCAGCAGTTACGACCGGGACAGGGGATTCGAAAAACTGTTTTTT. This encodes CASSYDRDRGFEKLFF.

This clonotype has more than one count but fewer than ten. The chain joins TRBV4-1 to TRBJ2-4; D unresolved. The CDR3 is 13 residues long. Germline loops: CDR1 MGHRA, CDR2 YSYEKL. Trimming took 2 bases from V and 9 from J, leaving 11 bases between them. The CDR3 reads CASSQLPGGIQYF. The CDR3 DNA reads as TGCGCCAGCAGCCAACTCCCCGGCGGCATTCAGTACTTC.